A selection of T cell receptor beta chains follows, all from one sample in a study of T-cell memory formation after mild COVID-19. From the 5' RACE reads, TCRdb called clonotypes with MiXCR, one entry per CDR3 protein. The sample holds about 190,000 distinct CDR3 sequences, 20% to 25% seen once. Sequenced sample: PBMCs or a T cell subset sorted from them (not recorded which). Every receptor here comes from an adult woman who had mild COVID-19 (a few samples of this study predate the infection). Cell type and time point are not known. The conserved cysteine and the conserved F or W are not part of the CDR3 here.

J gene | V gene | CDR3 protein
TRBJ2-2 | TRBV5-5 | ASSFGFTSGSSGELF
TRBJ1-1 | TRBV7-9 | ASSLPRGQMNTEAF
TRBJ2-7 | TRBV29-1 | SVWDRELDEQY
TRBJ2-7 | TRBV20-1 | SASSGTAYSYEQY
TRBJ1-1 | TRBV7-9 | ASSGLGLPNTEAF
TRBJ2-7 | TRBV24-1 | ATSEGNSYEQY
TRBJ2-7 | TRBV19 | ATEDPGSSYEQY
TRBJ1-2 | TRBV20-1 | SARSRDGPNYGYT
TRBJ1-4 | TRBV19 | ASSSRQTPNEKLF
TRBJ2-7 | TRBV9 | ASSASGDYNYEQY
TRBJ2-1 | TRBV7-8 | ASSLDFLLAGEVGAYNEQF
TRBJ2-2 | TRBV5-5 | ASSPSAPSNTGELF
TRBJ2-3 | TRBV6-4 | ASSDDGGTDTQY
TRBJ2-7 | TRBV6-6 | ASSHLWTYEQY
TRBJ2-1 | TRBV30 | AWSGASGSPNEQF